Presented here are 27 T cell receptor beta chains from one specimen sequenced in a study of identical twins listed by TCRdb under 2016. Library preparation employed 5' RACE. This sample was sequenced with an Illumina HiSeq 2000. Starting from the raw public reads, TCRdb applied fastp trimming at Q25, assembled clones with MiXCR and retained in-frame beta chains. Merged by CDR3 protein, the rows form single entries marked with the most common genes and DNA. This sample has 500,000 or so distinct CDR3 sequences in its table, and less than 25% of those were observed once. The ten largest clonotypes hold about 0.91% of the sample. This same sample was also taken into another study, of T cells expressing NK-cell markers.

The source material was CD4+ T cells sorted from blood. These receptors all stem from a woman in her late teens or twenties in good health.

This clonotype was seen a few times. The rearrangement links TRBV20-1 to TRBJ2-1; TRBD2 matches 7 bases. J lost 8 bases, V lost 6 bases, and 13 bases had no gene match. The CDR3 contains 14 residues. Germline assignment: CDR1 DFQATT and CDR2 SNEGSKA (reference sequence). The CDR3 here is CSALPGLTSDEQFF. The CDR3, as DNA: TGCAGTGCGCTACCAGGCCTTACTAGCGATGAGCAGTTCTTC.

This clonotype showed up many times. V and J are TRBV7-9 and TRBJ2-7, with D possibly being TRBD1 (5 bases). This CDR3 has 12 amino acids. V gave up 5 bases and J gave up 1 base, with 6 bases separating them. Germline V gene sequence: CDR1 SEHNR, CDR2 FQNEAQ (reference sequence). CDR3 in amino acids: CASSDSSYEQYF. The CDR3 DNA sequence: TGTGCCAGCAGCGACAGTTCCTACGAGCAGTACTTC.

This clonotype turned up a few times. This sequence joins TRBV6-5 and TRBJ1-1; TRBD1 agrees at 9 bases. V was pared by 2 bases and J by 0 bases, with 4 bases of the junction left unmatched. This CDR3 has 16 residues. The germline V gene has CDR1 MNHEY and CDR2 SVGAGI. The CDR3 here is CASSYIGQGMNTEAFF. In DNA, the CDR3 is TGTGCCAGCAGTTACATCGGACAGGGGATGAACACTGAAGCTTTCTTT.

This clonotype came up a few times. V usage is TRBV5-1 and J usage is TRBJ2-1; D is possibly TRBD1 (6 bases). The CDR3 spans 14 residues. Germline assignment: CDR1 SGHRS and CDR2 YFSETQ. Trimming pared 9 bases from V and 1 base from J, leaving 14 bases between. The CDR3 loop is CATSGGGSYNEQFF. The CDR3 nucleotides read TGCGCCACCTCTGGGGGCGGATCCTACAATGAGCAGTTCTTC.

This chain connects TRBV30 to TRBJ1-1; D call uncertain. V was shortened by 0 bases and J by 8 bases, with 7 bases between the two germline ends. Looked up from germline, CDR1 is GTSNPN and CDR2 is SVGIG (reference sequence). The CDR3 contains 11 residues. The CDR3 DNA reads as TGTGCCTGGAGTGTATTGTCGGAAGCTTTCTTT. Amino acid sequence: CAWSVLSEAFF.

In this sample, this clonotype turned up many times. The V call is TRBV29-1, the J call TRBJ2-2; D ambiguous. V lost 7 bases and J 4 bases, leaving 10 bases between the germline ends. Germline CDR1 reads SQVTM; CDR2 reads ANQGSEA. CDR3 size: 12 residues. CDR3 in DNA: TGCAGCGCCCCCGACATCACCGGGGAGCTGTTTTTT. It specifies CSAPDITGELFF.

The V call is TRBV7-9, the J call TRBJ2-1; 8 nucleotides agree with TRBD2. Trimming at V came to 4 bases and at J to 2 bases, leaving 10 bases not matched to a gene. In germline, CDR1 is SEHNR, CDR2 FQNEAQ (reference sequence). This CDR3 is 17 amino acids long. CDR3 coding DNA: TGTGCCAGCAGCTCCGGGGTCGGGAGGGCCCCCTACAATGAGCAGTTCTTC. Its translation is CASSSGVGRAPYNEQFF.

The CDR3 sequence: CASSDGLQRVVTDTQYF. The CDR3 DNA follows: TGTGCCAGCAGCGACGGACTGCAGAGAGTTGTAACAGATACGCAGTATTTT. J is TRBJ2-3 and V is TRBV9; TRBD2 is a possible D gene (5 bases). Between the trimmed V and J ends, which lost 3 bases and 3 bases, there was a span of 20 bases. The CDR3 is made up of 17 amino acids. Germline V CDR1 and CDR2: SGDLS, YYNGEE.

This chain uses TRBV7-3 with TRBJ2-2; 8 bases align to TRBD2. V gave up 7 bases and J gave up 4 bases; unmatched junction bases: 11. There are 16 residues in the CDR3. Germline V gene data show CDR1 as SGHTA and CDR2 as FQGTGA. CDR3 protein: CASTLIGGAFTGELFF. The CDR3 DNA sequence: TGTGCCAGCACCTTGATCGGGGGGGCCTTCACCGGGGAGCTGTTTTTT.

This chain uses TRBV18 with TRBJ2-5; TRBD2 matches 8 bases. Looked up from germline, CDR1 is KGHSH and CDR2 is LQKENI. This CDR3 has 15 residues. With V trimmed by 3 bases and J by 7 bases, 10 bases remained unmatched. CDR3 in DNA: TGTGCCAGCTCACCTCCGGGACTAGATTCGCGGACCCAGTACTTC. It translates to CASSPPGLDSRTQYF.

CDR3 amino acids: CASRATGELFF. The CDR3 region has the DNA TGTGCCAGCAGGGCGACCGGGGAGCTGTTTTTT. The V gene is TRBV6-1, the J gene TRBJ2-2; D ambiguous. Trimming pared 6 bases from V and 5 bases from J, leaving 4 bases between. Germline V lookup: CDR1 MNHNS, CDR2 SASEGT. There are 11 residues in the CDR3.

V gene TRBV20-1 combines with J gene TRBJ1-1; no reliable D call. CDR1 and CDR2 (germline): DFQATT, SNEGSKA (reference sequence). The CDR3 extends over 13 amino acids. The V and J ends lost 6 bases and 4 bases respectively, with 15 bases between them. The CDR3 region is CSAPRTRATEAFF. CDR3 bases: TGCAGTGCCCCTCGGACGCGTGCCACTGAAGCTTTCTTT.

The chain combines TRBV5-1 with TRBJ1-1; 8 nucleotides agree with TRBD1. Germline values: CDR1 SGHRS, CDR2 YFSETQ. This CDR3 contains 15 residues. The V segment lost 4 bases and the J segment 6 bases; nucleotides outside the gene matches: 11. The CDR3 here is CASSTRTGFIAEAFF. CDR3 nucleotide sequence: TGCGCCAGCAGCACCCGGACAGGGTTCATCGCTGAAGCTTTCTTT.

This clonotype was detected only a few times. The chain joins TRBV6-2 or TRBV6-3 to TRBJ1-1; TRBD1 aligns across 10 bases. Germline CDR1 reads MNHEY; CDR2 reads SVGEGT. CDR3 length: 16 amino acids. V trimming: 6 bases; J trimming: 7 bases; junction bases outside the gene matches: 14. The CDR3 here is CASRPPGQGSGFEAFF. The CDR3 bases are TGTGCCAGCAGACCCCCGGGACAGGGGTCCGGGTTTGAAGCTTTCTTT.

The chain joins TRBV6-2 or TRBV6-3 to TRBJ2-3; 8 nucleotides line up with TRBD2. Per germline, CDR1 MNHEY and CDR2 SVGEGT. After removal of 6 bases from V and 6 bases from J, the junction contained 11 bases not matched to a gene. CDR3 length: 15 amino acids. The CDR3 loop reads CASSPGWRGADTQYF. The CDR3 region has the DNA TGTGCCAGCAGCCCGGGATGGCGGGGGGCGGATACGCAGTATTTT.

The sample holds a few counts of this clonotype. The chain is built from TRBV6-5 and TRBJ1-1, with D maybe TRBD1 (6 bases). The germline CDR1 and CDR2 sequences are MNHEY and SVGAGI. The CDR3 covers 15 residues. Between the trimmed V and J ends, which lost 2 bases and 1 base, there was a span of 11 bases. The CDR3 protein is CASSYMRGENTEAFF. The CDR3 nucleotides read TGTGCCAGCAGTTACATGAGGGGGGAGAACACTGAAGCTTTCTTT.

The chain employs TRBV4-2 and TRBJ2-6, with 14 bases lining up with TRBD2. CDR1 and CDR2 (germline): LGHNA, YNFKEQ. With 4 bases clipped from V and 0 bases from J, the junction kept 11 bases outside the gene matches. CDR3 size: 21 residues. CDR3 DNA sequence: TGTGCCAGCAGCCCCAGGGGACTAGCGGGGGTATTCGTCTCTGGGGCCAACGTCCTGACTTTC. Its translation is CASSPRGLAGVFVSGANVLTF.

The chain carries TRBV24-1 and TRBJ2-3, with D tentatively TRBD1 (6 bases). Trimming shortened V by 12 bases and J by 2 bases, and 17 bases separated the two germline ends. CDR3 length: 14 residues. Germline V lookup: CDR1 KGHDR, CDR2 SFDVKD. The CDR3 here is CASGQWVLTDTQYF. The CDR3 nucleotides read TGTGCCTCGGGACAATGGGTCCTCACAGATACGCAGTATTTT.

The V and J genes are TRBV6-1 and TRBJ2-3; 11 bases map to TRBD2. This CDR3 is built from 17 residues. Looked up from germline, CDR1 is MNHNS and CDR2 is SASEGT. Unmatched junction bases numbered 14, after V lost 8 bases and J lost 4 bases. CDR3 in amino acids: CASGALTSGRVADTQYF. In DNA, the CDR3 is TGTGCCAGCGGGGCCCTAACTAGCGGGAGAGTCGCAGATACGCAGTATTTT.

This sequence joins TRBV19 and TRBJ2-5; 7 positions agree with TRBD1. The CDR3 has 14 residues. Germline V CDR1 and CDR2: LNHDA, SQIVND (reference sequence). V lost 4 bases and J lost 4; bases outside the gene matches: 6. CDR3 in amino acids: CASSSRDSRETQYF. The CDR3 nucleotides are TGTGCCAGTAGTAGCCGGGACAGCAGAGAGACCCAGTACTTC.

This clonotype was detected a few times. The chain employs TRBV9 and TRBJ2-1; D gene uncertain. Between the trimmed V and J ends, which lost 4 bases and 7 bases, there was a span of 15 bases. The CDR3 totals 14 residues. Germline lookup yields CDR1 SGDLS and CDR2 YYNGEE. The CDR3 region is CASSFGPNGNEQFF. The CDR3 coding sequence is TGTGCCAGCAGCTTTGGTCCAAACGGGAATGAGCAGTTCTTC.

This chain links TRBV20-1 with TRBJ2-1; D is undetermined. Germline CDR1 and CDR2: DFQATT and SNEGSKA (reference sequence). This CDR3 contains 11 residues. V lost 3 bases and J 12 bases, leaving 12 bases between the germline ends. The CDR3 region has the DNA TGCAGTGCTAGGGGCAGGCAAGGGCAGTTCTTC. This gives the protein CSARGRQGQFF.

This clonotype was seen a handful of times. The CDR3 DNA follows: TGTGCCTGGAGGCCCCCAGGAAATGAAAAACTGTTTTTT. Its translation: CAWRPPGNEKLFF. The chain is built from TRBV30 and TRBJ1-4; D not certain. V gave up 3 bases and J gave up 5 bases, with 10 bases separating them. The CDR3 is 13 amino acids. Germline assignment: CDR1 GTSNPN and CDR2 SVGIG (reference sequence).

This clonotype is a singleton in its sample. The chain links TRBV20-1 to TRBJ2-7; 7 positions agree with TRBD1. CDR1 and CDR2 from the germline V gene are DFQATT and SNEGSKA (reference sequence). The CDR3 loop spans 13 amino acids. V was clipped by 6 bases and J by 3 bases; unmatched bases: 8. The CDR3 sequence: CSAQKAGGYEQYF. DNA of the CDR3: TGCAGTGCCCAGAAGGCAGGGGGCTACGAGCAGTACTTC.

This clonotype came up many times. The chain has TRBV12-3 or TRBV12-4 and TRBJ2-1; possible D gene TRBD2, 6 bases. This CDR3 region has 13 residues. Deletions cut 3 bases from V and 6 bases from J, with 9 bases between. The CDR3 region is CASSLGGVNEQFF. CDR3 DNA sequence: TGTGCCAGCAGTTTGGGGGGTGTCAATGAGCAGTTCTTC.

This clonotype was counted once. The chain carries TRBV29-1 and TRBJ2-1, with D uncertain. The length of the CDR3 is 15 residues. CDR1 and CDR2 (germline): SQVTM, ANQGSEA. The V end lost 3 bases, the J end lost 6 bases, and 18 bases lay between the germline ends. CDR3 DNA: TGCAGCGTTGACCTTAGGCGCCTCGGTTTCAATGAGCAGTTCTTC. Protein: CSVDLRRLGFNEQFF.

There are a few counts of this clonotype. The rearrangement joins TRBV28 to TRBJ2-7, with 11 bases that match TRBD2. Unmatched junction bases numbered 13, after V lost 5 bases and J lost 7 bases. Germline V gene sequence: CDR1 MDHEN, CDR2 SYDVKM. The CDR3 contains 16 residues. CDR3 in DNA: TGTGCCAGCAGTCCCAACAGAGGACTAGCGGGTAGGGAGCAGTACTTC. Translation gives CASSPNRGLAGREQYF.